The 2 T cell receptor beta chains below come from one sample, sequenced in a study of T cells in Graves' hyperthyroidism and ophthalmopathy. Amplified TCR beta CDR3 regions came from RNA transcripts. When the TCR CDR3 underwent first-round RT-PCR, the HTBI primer set was used. TCRdb re-derived calls from the multiplex PCR reads in MiXCR, one entry per CDR3 protein. The sample has about 460,000 distinct CDR3 sequences; 22% are singletons. Sequencing was carried out using blood. These receptors all come from a woman aged 70-85 years with Graves' ophthalmopathy.

The gene calls are TRBV19 and TRBJ1-1; no firm D call. The CDR3 spans 11 residues. Germline CDR1 is LNHDA and CDR2 is SQIVND (reference sequence). V was cut by 2 bases and J by 6 bases, with 4 bases left in between. CDR3 nucleotides: TGTGCCAGTAGTATATGGGCTGAAGCTTTCTTT. Protein product: CASSIWAEAFF.

This clonotype has more than one count but fewer than ten. CDR3 residues: CASRFLALQGNTEAFF. The CDR3 DNA reads as TGTGCCAGCAGGTTTTTGGCCTTGCAGGGCAACACTGAAGCTTTCTTT. The gene calls are TRBV6-1 and TRBJ1-1, with a possible D match to TRBD1 (5 bases). V was clipped by 6 bases and J by 2 bases, with 19 bases between them. Per germline, CDR1 MNHNS and CDR2 SASEGT. This CDR3 contains 16 residues.